The 13 T cell receptor beta chains in this list originate from one sample, sequenced in a study of control samples from healthy donors and cancer patients (dated by TCRdb to the early 2020s). Receptor amplification or capture employed the immunoSEQ multiplex PCR assay. TCRdb re-hosts the immuneACCESS table, in-frame sequences only. Its copies lack some clones; in the studies checked, an unresolved V gene accounts for under half of them, and the cause for the rest is not known. For this sample there are tens of thousands of clones; roughly 86% appear just once. In total, the top ten clones hold around 5.4% of the sample. The specimen was blood. The source of these receptors is a man aged 45-60 years in good health.

This chain joins TRBV30 and TRBJ1-5; 11 bases are a match to TRBD1. The V gene end was trimmed by 5 bases and the J gene end by 7 bases; junction bases not matched to a gene: 4. The CDR3 totals 13 residues. Germline assignment: CDR1 GTSNPN and CDR2 SVGIG (reference sequence). CDR3 nucleotide sequence: TGTGCCTGGCGGACAGGGGGCGACCAGCCCCAGCATTTT. This translates into CAWRTGGDQPQHF. Based on the CDR3 plus reference TRBV30 and TRBJ1-5, the full variable domain is SQTIHQWPATLVQPVGSPLSLECTVEGTSNPNLYWYRQAAGRGLQLLFYSVGIGQISSEVPQNLSASRPQDRQFILSSKKLLLSDSGFYLCAWRTGGDQPQHFGDGTRLSIL.

V usage is TRBV6-5 and J usage is TRBJ2-1, with 11 bases identical to TRBD2. Trimming at V came to 5 bases and at J to 4 bases, leaving 4 bases not matched to a gene. CDR1 and CDR2 from the germline V gene are MNHEY and SVGAGI. This CDR3 is built from 15 residues. The CDR3 reads CASSKTSGGYNEQFF. CDR3 DNA sequence: TGTGCCAGCAGTAAAACTAGCGGGGGATACAATGAGCAGTTCTTC.

The J gene is TRBJ1-1, the V gene TRBV19, with 7 bases matching TRBD1. This CDR3 has 12 amino acids. The J segment lost 6 bases and the V segment lost 3 bases, leaving 1 base of the junction unmatched. From germline, CDR1 is LNHDA and CDR2 SQIVND (reference sequence). As DNA, the CDR3 is TGTGCCAGTAGTATCAGGGGGGCTGAAGCTTTCTTT. Its translation is CASSIRGAEAFF.

The chain carries TRBV27 and TRBJ2-7, with no clear D. The CDR3 contains 13 residues. Germline V lookup: CDR1 MNHEY, CDR2 SMNVEV (reference sequence). V lost 4 bases to trimming and J lost 2 bases, with 9 bases between them. The CDR3 spells CASSSVSTYEQYF. As DNA, the CDR3 is TGTGCCAGCAGTTCAGTCTCCACCTACGAGCAGTACTTC.

V gene TRBV20-1 combines with J gene TRBJ1-1; the D is unclear. CDR1 is DFQATT, CDR2 SNEGSKA, per germline (reference sequence). Trimming removed 6 bases from V and 3 bases from J, with 8 bases in between. The CDR3 has 11 residues. The CDR3 DNA is TGCAGTGCGGTACGGGACACTGAAGCTTTCTTT. It specifies CSAVRDTEAFF.

This clone showed up just a few times. This chain connects TRBV19 to TRBJ1-1; D not certain. With 2 bases removed from V and 0 bases from J, the gap between germline ends came to 13 bases. The germline V gene has CDR1 LNHDA and CDR2 SQIVND (reference sequence). The CDR3 contains 16 residues. DNA for the CDR3: TGTGCCAGTAGTATAATCTTGGCCAGGTTGAACACTGAAGCTTTCTTT. It is translated as CASSIILARLNTEAFF.

This clone was detected a few times. V gene TRBV10-1 combines with J gene TRBJ1-4; 9 bases align to TRBD1. The CDR3 spans 14 residues. Germline-derived CDR1 and CDR2 are WNHNN and SYGVQD (reference sequence). Trimming took 4 bases from V and 6 from J; bases not matched to a gene: 3. This CDR3 reads CASSATGGDEKLFF. The CDR3 coding sequence is TGCGCCAGCAGTGCCACAGGGGGCGATGAAAAACTGTTTTTT.

The J gene is TRBJ1-1, the V gene TRBV19; 10 positions match TRBD1. J lost 4 bases, V lost 5 bases, and 13 bases had no gene match. Germline V lookup: CDR1 LNHDA, CDR2 SQIVND (reference sequence). This CDR3 has 17 amino acids. The CDR3 coding sequence is TGTGCCAGTAGTTTCCATCGACAGGGGGCGAGGGTCACTGAAGCTTTCTTT. Translation: CASSFHRQGARVTEAFF.

The chain carries TRBV5-1 and TRBJ1-2; the D gene is possibly TRBD1 (6 bases). Trimming took off 4 bases at V and 2 bases at J, with 27 bases between the two ends. CDR3 length: 19 residues. The germline V gene encodes CDR1 SGHRS and CDR2 YFSETQ. The CDR3 region is CASSMGWTVSPSFNYGYTF. In DNA, the CDR3 is TGCGCCAGCAGCATGGGCTGGACAGTAAGTCCTAGCTTCAACTATGGCTACACCTTC.

The chain links TRBV3-1 (or the pseudogene TRBV3-2) to TRBJ1-2; weak D call: TRBD1 (5 bases). CDR3 length: 13 residues. V was pared by 5 bases and J by 5 bases, with 12 bases between. Germline CDR1 is LGHDT and CDR2 is YNNKEL (reference sequence). The CDR3 spells CASSTEGIYGYTF. The CDR3 DNA follows: TGTGCCAGCAGCACAGAGGGGATATATGGCTACACCTTC.

The chain has TRBV30 and TRBJ1-2; the match to TRBD1 covers 8 bases. From germline, CDR1 is GTSNPN and CDR2 SVGIG (reference sequence). V dropped 4 bases and J dropped 4; count of bases not matched to a gene: 14. The CDR3 covers 16 residues. CDR3 DNA sequence: TGTGCCTGGAACTCCCTTGACAGGGGCAAAGGCTATGGCTACACCTTC. Protein product: CAWNSLDRGKGYGYTF.

The V gene is TRBV5-1, the J gene TRBJ2-1; TRBD1 or TRBD2 may be the D gene (5 bases each). The CDR3 is made up of 15 amino acids. Germline CDR1 is SGHRS and CDR2 is YFSETQ. Trimming took 5 bases from V and 0 from J, leaving 12 bases between them. CDR3 loop: CASREGTYSYNEQFF. CDR3 DNA: TGCGCCAGCAGAGAAGGGACCTACTCCTACAATGAGCAGTTCTTC.

The rearrangement joins TRBV6-5 to TRBJ1-5; unclear D gene. Germline CDR1 reads MNHEY; CDR2 reads SVGAGI. The CDR3 is 13 residues long. V shed 8 bases and J shed 2 bases, with 10 bases lying between them. The CDR3, as DNA: TGTGCCAGCCGTAACACTCGCAATCAGCCCCAGCATTTT. Translating it yields CASRNTRNQPQHF.